This T cell receptor (beta chain) was recovered during a study of cytomegalovirus exposure and HLA in healthy donors listed by TCRdb under 2017. At the level of the whole study: An earlier analysis of some 600 of the donors reported under 300 Gb of sequence data and approximately 120 million unique TCR beta sequences obtained from about 200 million T cells. Of the 350 to 450 genotyped donors, approximately 80% were placed in the genetic ancestry cluster associated with self-reported Caucasian donors. The study profiled the T cell repertoires of more than 500 subjects by immunosequencing and related them to cytomegalovirus serostatus. Typing coverage varied by locus: roughly 629-630 donors for A, B, C, DRB1 and DQB1; approximately 560 for DQA1; 606 for DPA1; fewer than 480 for DPB1. Donor age, sex, ethnicity and CMV serostatus were collected together with the repertoire data. The study aimed to test whether cataloging public T cell receptors could reveal signatures of past pathogen exposure. Along with the approximately 650-subject first cohort, a separate validation cohort of over a hundred different subjects was used. All discovery cohort repertoires had been generated using a single sequencing platform. Rather than drawing on any new phenotypic data, the later analysis identified candidate immune exposures from TCR beta sequences and the way those sequences occurred across donors. Genome-wide SNP genotypes for about three fifths of the roughly 670 donors were used in a later genetic analysis, which treated that subset as a discovery cohort. Class I and class II HLA loci were covered by the typing at four-digit resolution. Roughly 310 gigabases of sequencing data and 70 million to 85 million unique TCR sequences were included in an early release covering several hundred HLA-typed donors. A later analysis re-analyzed previously published TCR beta repertoires from roughly 630 donors and added high-resolution HLA genotyping to study TCR occurrence patterns. On average, roughly 250,000 unique TCR beta nucleotide sequences were sequenced per donor among a few hundred genotyped donors of the cohort, with about 19% of those sequences being non-productive. The study combined high-throughput TCR immunosequencing, statistical association of individual TCRs with disease status, and machine learning to predict cytomegalovirus infection status. Four to six DR-DQ haplotypes were handled as single units for association and clustering, since linkage in the cohort was strong. An earlier analysis of around 580 of the donors used high-throughput TCR beta sequencing to judge whether each TCR beta V gene segment behaved as functional or pseudogenic. Findings and caveats that apply to the study as a whole: It was suggested by the authors that the approach could potentially be generalized to other disease states and immunological phenotypes. Strong co-occurrence of HLA alleles, especially DR and DQ, made assigning TCR associations to individual alleles difficult. HLA typing was unavailable for some donors at each locus, so association tests used only the typed subset. Presence/absence analyses assumed roughly uniform sequencing depth across donors, an assumption that may not hold. A cluster of highly shared sequence variants was judged likely to be a technical artifact of the sequencing pipeline. In a later analysis, TCR association rates were found to vary across HLA loci, with the most associated TCRs seen for DRB1 alleles and the fewest for HLA-C alleles. Because counts were too low, some 17 rarely observed V segments, including chromosome 9 orphons, were excluded from the earlier analysis of a few hundred of the donors. An earlier analysis of around 540 of the donors showed that most TCR beta V segments appeared in productive rearrangements either about 87% or about 30% of the time, which broadly matched IMGT annotations. Across donors, most TCR sequences were observed very rarely, whereas some public TCRs were present in many individuals. A further reported finding was that TCR beta sequences accurately predicted the HLA-A and HLA-B alleles for most subjects in the first cohort. A later analysis associated 16,951 TCR beta sequences with specific HLA alleles at a false discovery rate of 0.05. In a later genetic analysis, a missense DCLRE1C variant was associated with V-gene and J-gene trimming of TCR beta chains, and the association was replicated in an independent cohort. Some IMGT-functional V segments, including TRBV6-2 and TRBV6-3, could not be told apart with the 87-base-pair reads, so those segments were excluded. According to a later analysis, parvovirus B19, influenza, CMV and Epstein-Barr virus appeared linked to several top co-occurrence clusters. A total of 150 or so TCR beta chains were listed by the study as associated with cytomegalovirus. A later genetic analysis reported fewer N-insertions in productive TCRs among donors in an Asian-associated ancestry cluster than the roughly 720-donor mean. Linkage disequilibrium might explain the correlated functional status among segregating V segments, but an unknown experimental factor could not be ruled out. In a later analysis, HLA-associated TCR beta chains showed more clonal expansion and lower generation probabilities than non-associated chains that were equally common. Immune exposure information for the cohort was limited to CMV serostatus. In both the original and validation cohorts, the classifier was reported to diagnose cytomegalovirus status with high specificity and sensitivity. Most CMV-associated TCR beta chains appeared to be HLA-restricted in a later analysis, and the HLA associations seemed to be driven largely by CMV exposure. Only TCR beta chains were sequenced in this cohort, and the absence of alpha or paired-chain data limited detectable features. In vitro tests confirmed that a few of the cytomegalovirus-associated TCR beta chains recognize cytomegalovirus antigens.

The cohort consisted of 600 or so healthy bone marrow donors. At the time of sampling, all cohort members were nominally healthy, though unrecorded immune exposures were likely present. The donor tested CMV seronegative and was one of the 352 seronegative cohort members. Each donor provided a peripheral blood sample, and peripheral blood mononuclear cells were used for TCR beta sequencing. Genomic DNA was extracted from the blood cell samples with the Qiagen DNeasy Blood Extraction Kit. Comment on this clone: Its target antigen remains unknown. No base qualities exist here, and no much larger clone lies one base off it.

Library construction relied on the immunoSEQ multiplex PCR assay. A mixture of 60 forward primers for TCR Vbeta segments and 13 reverse primers for TCR Jbeta segments was used in the multiplex PCR. The CDR3 region of rearranged TCR beta genes was amplified from genomic DNA with a multiplex PCR assay. Amplified TCR beta libraries were sequenced as 87-base-pair reads on the Illumina HiSeq System. The study's processing was this. In a later analysis, tens of millions of unique TCR beta chains were counted across the 690 or so repertoires, and approximately 11 million of these chains were shared by at least two donors. To remove PCR and sequencing errors, raw reads were error-corrected and collapsed into unique sequences using a nearest-neighbor algorithm that merged closely related sequences. V, D and J gene segments were assigned by aligning CDR3 sequences to IMGT reference sequences. For a sequence to be retained, a match of at least six nucleotides was required to both a V gene segment and a J gene segment. Rearrangements were classified as productive when the CDR3 lacked stop codons and remained in frame with V and J, and all other rearrangements were classified as non-productive. CDR3 was defined according to IMGT convention as the region running from the second conserved V-encoded cysteine to the conserved J-encoded phenylalanine. Sequences without an unambiguous match to a single V gene segment were excluded from the earlier analysis of 587 of the donors. In an earlier analysis of approximately 500 of the donors, a V segment was called functional when productive rearrangements were above 56.7%, and segregating when the standard deviation between donors exceeded 5%. A statistical classification framework was developed to diagnose cytomegalovirus status using the catalog of TCR beta chain sequences. V and J gene assignment, in a later analysis, came from comparing TCR nucleotide sequences with IMGT/GENE-DB human TR gene sequences. Using the TCRdist pipeline, a later analysis assigned CDR3 sequences along with most-parsimonious VDJ recombination scenarios. In a later analysis, each TCR beta chain was defined by its CDR3 amino acid sequence together with its V-gene family, and reads lacking a unique V-gene family were excluded. In a later analysis, a few hundred highly shared, low-generation-probability nucleotide sequences were removed to address suspected cross-contamination and a sequencing artifact. For each public chain, a later analysis derived a clonal expansion index from normalized ranks of inferred template counts within each repertoire. In a later analysis, generation probabilities were computed using a VDJ recombination model fitted to out-of-frame rearrangements, and the results were checked against IGoR. A later analysis scored TCR-TCR, TCR-HLA and TCR-CMV co-occurrence with hypergeometric tests, applying a repertoire-size bias correction to TCR pairs. False discovery rates were estimated in a later analysis by permuting HLA or CMV assignments 20 times. In a later analysis, co-occurring TCRs were grouped using DBSCAN, with TCRdist sequence similarity added in when clustering inside HLA-allele-positive subsets. Repertoires with fewer than 30,000 or more than 120,000 public chains, plus five repertoires with anomalous nucleotide sharing, were excluded from co-occurrence clustering. As stored in TCRdb, this immuneACCESS dataset retains in-frame rearrangements with V and J assigned. A fraction of the clones does not appear; measured against another copy, unresolved V genes explain less than half of the discrepancy, and the remainder lacks a known reason. V and J calls and clone size are those listed in that table; D and trimming were worked out from the DNA. The sample table holds around 300,000 clones, of which 85% to 90% were seen once. Clones ranked in the top ten supply 2% to 3% of the sample.

Spanning cysteine to phenylalanine, the CDR3 consists of 15 amino acids. Only the CDR3 region is kept as DNA, spanning 45 bases read in frame from base 1. According to the germline V gene, CDR1 reads WSHSY and CDR2 reads SAAADI. Trimming removed 6 bases from V and 2 bases from J, leaving 16 bases between the germline ends. This clonotype originated in a woman aged 18 to 35 in good health and CMV-seronegative. The V and J segments used are TRBV10-2 and TRBJ1-2; possibly the D gene is TRBD1, per 6 matching bases. Sequenced material: PBMCs. The CDR3 region has the sequence CASSPGGGTNYGYTF. The sequenced DNA: TGCGCCAGCAGCCCCGGGGGGGGCACGAACTATGGCTACACCTTC.